This T cell receptor delta chain was identified during a study of γδ T cells in repeated Plasmodium falciparum infection. As for the study in general: Donors had four controlled P. falciparum NF54 infections over roughly 640 days.

Germline lookup yields CDR1 TSWWSYY and CDR2 QGS. This CDR3 spans 18 amino acids. This clone was counted only a few times. A read error likely explains this, since a far larger clone differs by one base. Sequencing covered both gamma and delta TCR chains per sample. TCRdb reprocessed the multiplex PCR reads through CATT. The data show about 89,000 delta-chain clones, with around 1.4% seen just once and more than 7.5% held by the top ten. Flow sorting of PBMC yielded separate Vgamma9/Vdelta2+ and Vdelta2-negative gammadelta T cell populations for bulk repertoire analysis. The J gene is TRDJ1, the V gene TRDV1, with a tentative D call TRDD3 (5 bases). The J gene was not available in TCRdb and was assigned here by matching the DNA to germline segments. The TCR sequence derives from a pool of human donors (malaria-infected and uninfected, not separated). The sequencing input was gamma-delta T cells from blood. The CDR3 DNA is TGTGCCCTTGGGGAACTAATCGCCACGGGGAAGAAGACCGATAAACTCATCTTT. It codes for CALGELIATGKKTDKLIF.